The 21 T cell receptor beta chains below were found in one sample sequenced in a study of cytomegalovirus exposure and HLA in healthy donors. PCR employed 60 Vbeta and 13 Jbeta primers. Some clones are missing from TCRdb's copy, which holds only in-frame ones; the method was immunoSEQ multiplex PCR. The data show approximately 160,000 clones, with about 80% seen just once and approximately 10% held by the top ten. Input material: PBMCs. The receptors here all came from a man in his late teens or twenties in good health and CMV-seropositive.

As regards this clone: Other nucleotide sequences in the sample specify the same CDR3. The rearrangement links TRBV10-3 to TRBJ2-7; D gene unclear. The CDR3 extends over 11 amino acids. V shed 4 bases and J shed 4 bases, with 5 bases lying between them. Germline assignment: CDR1 ENHRY and CDR2 SYGVKD. The CDR3 region has the DNA TGTGCCATCAGTGGAGGTTACGAGCAGTACTTC. It codes for CAISGGYEQYF.

The genes are TRBV7-2 and TRBJ1-5, with no clear D. The CDR3 extends over 13 amino acids. V was clipped by 5 bases and J by 5 bases, with 10 bases between them. CDR1 is SGHTA, CDR2 FQGNSA, per germline. The chain's CDR3 is CASSLGADQPQHF. The CDR3 region has the DNA TGTGCCAGCAGCCTAGGAGCTGATCAGCCCCAGCATTTT.

CDR3 protein: CASRLIGKLAGHTGELFF. CDR3 bases: TGTGCCAGCAGACTAATTGGGAAATTAGCGGGCCACACCGGGGAGCTGTTTTTT. V usage is TRBV28 and J usage is TRBJ2-2, with 7 bases matching TRBD2. Looked up from germline, CDR1 is MDHEN and CDR2 is SYDVKM. This CDR3 has 18 amino acids. The ends lost 6 bases at V and 3 bases at J; junction bases unmatched: 16.

J is TRBJ2-7 and V is TRBV27; 11 bases match TRBD2. V trimming: 5 bases; J trimming: 0 bases; junction bases outside the gene matches: 3. The germline gives CDR1 MNHEY, CDR2 SMNVEV (reference sequence). The CDR3 consists of 15 residues. CDR3 in amino acids: CASSPGTSGSYEQYF. Here the CDR3 DNA reads TGTGCCAGCAGTCCGGGGACTAGCGGCTCCTACGAGCAGTACTTC.

The J gene is TRBJ2-1, the V gene TRBV29-1, with D maybe TRBD1 (6 bases). Germline loops: CDR1 SQVTM, CDR2 ANQGSEA. This CDR3 is built from 14 residues. V lost 7 bases and J 0 bases, leaving 13 bases between the germline ends. The CDR3 here is CSAETGISYNEQFF. CDR3 nucleotides: TGCAGCGCTGAGACAGGCATCTCCTACAATGAGCAGTTCTTC.

V and J are TRBV7-6 and TRBJ1-1; D is ambiguous. The V end was cut by 5 bases, the J end by 4 bases, with 11 bases between. The CDR3 has 13 residues. CDR1 and CDR2 (germline): SGHVS, FNYEAQ. The CDR3 DNA follows: TGTGCCAGCAGCCCGACGGCGGGCACTGAAGCTTTCTTT. Translated: CASSPTAGTEAFF.

The chain has TRBV4-3 and TRBJ2-3, with D possibly being TRBD2 (6 bases). There are 15 residues in the CDR3. Germline CDR1 and CDR2: LGHNA and YSLEER. Trimming took 1 base from V and 4 from J, leaving 12 bases between them. The CDR3 region has the DNA TGCGCCAGCAGCCAAGGGTTAGCGGATGCAGATACGCAGTATTTT. This codes for CASSQGLADADTQYF.

The CDR3 sequence is CASSYSRTGITEAFF. The CDR3 bases are TGTGCCAGCAGTTACTCACGGACAGGGATTACTGAAGCTTTCTTT. The chain uses TRBV6-5 and TRBJ1-1, with 8 bases fitting TRBD1. Germline CDR1 reads MNHEY; CDR2 reads SVGAGI. CDR3 size: 15 residues. V gave up 0 bases and J gave up 5 bases; unmatched junction bases: 5.

This clone was found a few times. This chain joins TRBV6-5 and TRBJ1-1; D is undetermined. Germline V gene sequence: CDR1 MNHEY, CDR2 SVGAGI. The germline V and J ends were trimmed by 6 bases and 4 bases, with 9 bases remaining between them. This CDR3 comprises 12 residues. The CDR3 reads CASSLPTTEAFF. The CDR3 DNA is TGTGCCAGCAGCCTACCAACCACTGAAGCTTTCTTT.

This chain connects TRBV30 to TRBJ2-3; D is ambiguous. With 2 bases removed from V and 8 bases from J, the gap between germline ends came to 14 bases. The germline V gene has CDR1 GTSNPN and CDR2 SVGIG (reference sequence). The CDR3 is 13 amino acids. The CDR3 loop reads CAWSQNPVGTQYF. The CDR3, as DNA: TGTGCCTGGAGTCAAAACCCGGTTGGTACGCAGTATTTT. The full variable domain, completed using reference TRBV30 and TRBJ2-3, is SQTIHQWPATLVQPVGSPLSLECTVEGTSNPNLYWYRQAAGRGLQLLFYSVGIGQISSEVPQNLSASRPQDRQFILSSKKLLLSDSGFYLCAWSQNPVGTQYFGPGTRLTVL.

The gene calls are TRBV5-4 and TRBJ2-7; 8 nucleotides agree with TRBD1. Germline CDR1 is SGHNT and CDR2 is YYREEE (reference sequence). Germline trimming cut 1 base from V and 5 bases from J; bases unmatched to any gene: 2. The CDR3 contains 13 residues. The CDR3 DNA is TGTGCCAGCAGCTTGCAGGGGGCGAACGAGCAGTACTTC. It yields the protein CASSLQGANEQYF. The entire variable domain, with the rest obtained from reference TRBV5-4 and TRBJ2-7, is as follows: ETGVTQSPTHLIKTRGQQVTLRCSSQSGHNTVSWYQQALGQGPQFIFQYYREEENGRGNFPPRFSGLQFPNYSSELNVNALELDDSALYLCASSLQGANEQYFGPGTRLTVT.

This clone has a handful of counts. The V and J genes are TRBV7-9 and TRBJ2-3; D not certain. The CDR3 has 14 residues. Germline CDR1 and CDR2: SEHNR and FQNEAQ (reference sequence). V lost 5 bases and J lost 4, with 13 bases in between. CDR3 sequence (DNA): TGTGCCAGCAGCCTCAGGTTGAGTGCAGATACGCAGTATTTT. Amino acid sequence: CASSLRLSADTQYF.

The chain couples TRBV28 to TRBJ1-5, with D perhaps TRBD1 (6 bases). Deletions cut 10 bases from V and 6 bases from J, with 13 bases between. The germline gives CDR1 MDHEN, CDR2 SYDVKM. This CDR3 contains 12 residues. In DNA, the CDR3 is TGTGCCACCACCCCGGACAGTCAGCCCCAGCATTTT. Its protein is CATTPDSQPQHF.

This chain joins TRBV25-1 and TRBJ2-5; TRBD2 agrees at 10 bases. Germline V lookup: CDR1 MGHDK, CDR2 SYGVNS. The CDR3 has 14 amino acids. J lost 2 bases, V lost 11 bases, and 8 bases had no gene match. CDR3 residues: CACSTSGVQETQYF. Here the CDR3 DNA reads TGTGCCTGCTCCACTAGCGGGGTACAAGAGACCCAGTACTTC.

The rearrangement joins TRBV27 to TRBJ2-7; 10 bases are shared with TRBD2. With V trimmed by 10 bases and J by 2 bases, 8 bases remained unmatched. CDR1 and CDR2 (germline): MNHEY, SMNVEV (reference sequence). The CDR3 extends over 14 amino acids. In nucleotides, the CDR3 is TGTGCCACCCGATCGACTAGCGGGCCCTACGAGCAGTACTTC. It translates to CATRSTSGPYEQYF.

This chain joins TRBV30 and TRBJ2-1; a possible D gene is TRBD2 (6 bases). V shed 3 bases and J shed 5 bases, with 8 bases lying between them. The V gene's germline CDR1 is GTSNPN and CDR2 SVGIG (reference sequence). The CDR3 is made up of 12 amino acids. The CDR3 spells CAWSGGNNEQFF. The CDR3 nucleotides read TGTGCCTGGAGCGGAGGGAACAATGAGCAGTTCTTC.

The V gene is TRBV5-6, the J gene TRBJ2-5, with 8 positions matching TRBD2. The length of the CDR3 is 15 residues. Germline values: CDR1 SGHDT, CDR2 YYEEEE. V shed 5 bases and J 2 bases; nucleotides not matched to a gene: 8. This chain's CDR3 is CASRRGRRWQETQYF. The CDR3 bases are TGTGCCAGCAGGCGCGGGAGGAGGTGGCAAGAGACCCAGTACTTC.

This clone was seen a few times. The CDR3 protein is CASRTTGTSGRSEQFF. The CDR3 DNA reads as TGTGCCAGCAGGACGACCGGGACTAGCGGGAGAAGTGAGCAGTTCTTC. This sequence joins TRBV11-2 and TRBJ2-1, with 14 bases lining up with TRBD2. Germline CDR1 is SGHAT and CDR2 is FQNNGV. Trimming removed 6 bases from V and 9 bases from J; junction bases left unmatched: 10. The CDR3 extends over 16 amino acids.

The chain recombines TRBV4-1 with TRBJ1-1; perhaps TRBD1 as D (5 bases). Germline CDR1 MGHRA, CDR2 YSYEKL. The CDR3 is made up of 15 amino acids. The V and J ends lost 1 base and 3 bases respectively, with 12 bases between them. CDR3 amino acids: CASSQGWGVDTEAFF. CDR3 coding DNA: TGCGCCAGCAGCCAAGGGTGGGGGGTAGACACTGAAGCTTTCTTT.

The V gene is TRBV2, the J gene TRBJ1-5; no clear D gene. Germline V CDR1 and CDR2: SNHLY, FYNNEI. V gave up 1 base and J gave up 1 base, with 8 bases separating them. This CDR3 has 15 amino acids. CDR3: CASSEDRRSNQPQHF. CDR3 sequence (DNA): TGTGCCAGCAGTGAAGATCGTCGGAGCAATCAGCCCCAGCATTTT.

The V call is TRBV19, the J call TRBJ1-2; no firm D call. This CDR3 has 15 amino acids. CDR1 and CDR2 (germline): LNHDA, SQIVND (reference sequence). The V end lost 0 bases, the J end lost 4 bases, and 12 bases lay between the germline ends. The CDR3 spells CASSIERKSGYGYTF. Here the CDR3 DNA reads TGTGCCAGTAGTATAGAGAGAAAATCGGGCTATGGCTACACCTTC.